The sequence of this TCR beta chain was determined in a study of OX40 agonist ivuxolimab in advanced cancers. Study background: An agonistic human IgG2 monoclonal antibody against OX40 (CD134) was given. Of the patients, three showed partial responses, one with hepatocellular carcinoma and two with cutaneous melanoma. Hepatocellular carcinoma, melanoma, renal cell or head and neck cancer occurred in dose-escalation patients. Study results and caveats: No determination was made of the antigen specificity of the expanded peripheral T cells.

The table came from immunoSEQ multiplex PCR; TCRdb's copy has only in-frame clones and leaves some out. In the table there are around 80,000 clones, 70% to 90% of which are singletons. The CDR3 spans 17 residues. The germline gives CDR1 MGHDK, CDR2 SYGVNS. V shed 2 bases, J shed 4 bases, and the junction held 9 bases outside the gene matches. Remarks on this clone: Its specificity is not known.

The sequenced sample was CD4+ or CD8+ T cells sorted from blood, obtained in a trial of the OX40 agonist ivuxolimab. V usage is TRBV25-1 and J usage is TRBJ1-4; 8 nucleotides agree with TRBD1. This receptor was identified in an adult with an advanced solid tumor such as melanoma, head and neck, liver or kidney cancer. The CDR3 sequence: CASSEGWTGRGNEKLFF. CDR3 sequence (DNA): TGTGCCAGCAGTGAAGGCTGGACAGGGCGTGGTAATGAAAAACTGTTTTTT.